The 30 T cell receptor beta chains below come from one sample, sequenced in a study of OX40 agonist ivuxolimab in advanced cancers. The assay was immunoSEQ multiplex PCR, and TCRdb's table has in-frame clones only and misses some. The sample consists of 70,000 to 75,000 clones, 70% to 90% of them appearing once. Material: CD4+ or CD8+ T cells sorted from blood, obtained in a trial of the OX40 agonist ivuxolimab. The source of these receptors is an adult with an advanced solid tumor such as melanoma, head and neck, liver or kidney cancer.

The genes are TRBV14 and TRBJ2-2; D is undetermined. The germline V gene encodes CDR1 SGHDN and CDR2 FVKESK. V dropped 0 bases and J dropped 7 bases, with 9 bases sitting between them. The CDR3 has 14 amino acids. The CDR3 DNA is TGTGCCAGCAGCCAAGACCTTAGTAGCGGGGAGCTGTTTTTT. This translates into CASSQDLSSGELFF.

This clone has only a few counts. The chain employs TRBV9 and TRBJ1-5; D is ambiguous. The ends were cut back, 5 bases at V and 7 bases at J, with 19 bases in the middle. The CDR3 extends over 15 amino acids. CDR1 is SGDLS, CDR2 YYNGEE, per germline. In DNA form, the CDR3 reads TGTGCCAGCAGTTTCTCCGACCAGGTCCAGCAGCCCCAGCATTTT. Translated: CASSFSDQVQQPQHF.

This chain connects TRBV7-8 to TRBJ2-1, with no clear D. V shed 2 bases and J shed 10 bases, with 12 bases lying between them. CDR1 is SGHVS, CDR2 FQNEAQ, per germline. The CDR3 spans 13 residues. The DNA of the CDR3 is TGTGCCAGCAGCTTAAACATCGGGCGAGAGCAGTTCTTC. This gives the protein CASSLNIGREQFF.

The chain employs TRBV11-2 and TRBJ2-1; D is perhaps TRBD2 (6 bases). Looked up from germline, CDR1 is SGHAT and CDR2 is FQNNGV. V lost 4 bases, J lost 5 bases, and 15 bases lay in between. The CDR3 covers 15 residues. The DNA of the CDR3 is TGTGCCAGCAGCTATAGGGGACTCGTTAACAATGAGCAGTTCTTC. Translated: CASSYRGLVNNEQFF.

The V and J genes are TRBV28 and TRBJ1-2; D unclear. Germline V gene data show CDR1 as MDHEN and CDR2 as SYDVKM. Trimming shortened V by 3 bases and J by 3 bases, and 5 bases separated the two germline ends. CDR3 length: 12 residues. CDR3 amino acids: CASSLYYYGYTF. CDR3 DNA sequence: TGTGCCAGCAGTTTGTATTACTATGGCTACACCTTC.

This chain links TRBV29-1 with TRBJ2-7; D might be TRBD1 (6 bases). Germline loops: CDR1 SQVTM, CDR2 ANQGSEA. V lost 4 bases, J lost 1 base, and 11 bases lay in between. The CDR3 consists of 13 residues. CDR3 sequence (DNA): TGCAGCGTTGGAAGGGGACATTCCTACGAGCAGTACTTC. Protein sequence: CSVGRGHSYEQYF.

CDR3 DNA sequence: TGCGCCAGCAGCCACGGGACTTTGAACACTGAAGCTTTCTTT. It is translated as CASSHGTLNTEAFF. V and J are TRBV5-1 and TRBJ1-1; maybe TRBD1 (5 bases). The CDR3 consists of 14 residues. Per the germline V gene, CDR1 is SGHRS and CDR2 is YFSETQ. Trimming removed 4 bases at V and 0 bases at J, with 10 bases between. Full variable domain (outside the CDR3, taken from reference TRBV5-1 and TRBJ1-1): KAGVTQTPRYLIKTRGQQVTLSCSPISGHRSVSWYQQTPGQGLQFLFEYFSETQRNKGNFPGRFSGRQFSNSRSEMNVSTLELGDSALYLCASSHGTLNTEAFFGQGTRLTVV.

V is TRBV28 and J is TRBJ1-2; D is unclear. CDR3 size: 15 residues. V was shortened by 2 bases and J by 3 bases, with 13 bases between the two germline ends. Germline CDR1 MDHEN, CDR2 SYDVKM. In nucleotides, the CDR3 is TGTGCCAGCAGTTTACTATCGGCAGGTGACTATGGCTACACCTTC. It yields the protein CASSLLSAGDYGYTF.

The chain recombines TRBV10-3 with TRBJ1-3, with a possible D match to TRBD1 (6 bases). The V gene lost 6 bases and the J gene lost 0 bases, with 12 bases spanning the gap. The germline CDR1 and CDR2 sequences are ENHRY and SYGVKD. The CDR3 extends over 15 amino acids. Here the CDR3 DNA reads TGTGCCATCAGGGACAGTGTTAGCTCTGGAAACACCATATATTTT. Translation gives CAIRDSVSSGNTIYF.

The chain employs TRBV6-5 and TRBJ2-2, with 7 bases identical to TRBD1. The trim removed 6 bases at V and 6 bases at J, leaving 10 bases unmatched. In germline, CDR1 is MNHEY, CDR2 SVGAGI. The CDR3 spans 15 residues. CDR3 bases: TGTGCCAGCAGGCGACAGGGAAACAGCGCCGGGGAGCTGTTTTTT. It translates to CASRRQGNSAGELFF.

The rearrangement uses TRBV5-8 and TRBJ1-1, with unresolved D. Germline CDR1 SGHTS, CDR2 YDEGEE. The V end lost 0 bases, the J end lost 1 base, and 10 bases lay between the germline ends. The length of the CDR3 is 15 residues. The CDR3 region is CASSLVAGANTEAFF. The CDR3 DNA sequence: TGTGCCAGCAGCTTGGTGGCAGGCGCGAACACTGAAGCTTTCTTT.

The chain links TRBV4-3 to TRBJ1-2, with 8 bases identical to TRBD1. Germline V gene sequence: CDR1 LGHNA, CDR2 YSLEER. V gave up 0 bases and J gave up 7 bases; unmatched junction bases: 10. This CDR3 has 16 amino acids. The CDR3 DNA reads TGCGCCAGCAGCCAAGATACCTCGGACAGGGAAGTTGGCTACACCTTC. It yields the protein CASSQDTSDREVGYTF.

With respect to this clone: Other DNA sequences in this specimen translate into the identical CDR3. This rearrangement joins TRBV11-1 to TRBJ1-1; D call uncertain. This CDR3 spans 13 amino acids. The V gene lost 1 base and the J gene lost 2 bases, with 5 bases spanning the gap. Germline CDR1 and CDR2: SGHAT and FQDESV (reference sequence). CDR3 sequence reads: CASSLEPNTEAFF. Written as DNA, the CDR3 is TGTGCCAGCAGCTTAGAACCAAACACTGAAGCTTTCTTT.

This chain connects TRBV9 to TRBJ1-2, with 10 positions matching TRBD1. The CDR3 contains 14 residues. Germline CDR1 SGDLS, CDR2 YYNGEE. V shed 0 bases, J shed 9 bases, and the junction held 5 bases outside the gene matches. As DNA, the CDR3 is TGTGCCAGCAGCGTAGACCCGGGACAGGGGCGCTACACCTTC. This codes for CASSVDPGQGRYTF. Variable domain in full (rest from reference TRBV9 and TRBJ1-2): DSGVTQTPKHLITATGQRVTLRCSPRSGDLSVYWYQQSLDQGLQFLIQYYNGEERAKGNILERFSAQQFPDLHSELNLSSLELGDSALYFCASSVDPGQGRYTFGSGTRLTVV.

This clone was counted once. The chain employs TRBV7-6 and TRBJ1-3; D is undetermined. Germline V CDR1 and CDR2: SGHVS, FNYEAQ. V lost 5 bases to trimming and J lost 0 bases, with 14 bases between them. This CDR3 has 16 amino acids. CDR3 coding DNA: TGTGCCAGCAGCCGCGTTCCAGGAAGCTCTGGAAACACCATATATTTT. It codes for CASSRVPGSSGNTIYF.

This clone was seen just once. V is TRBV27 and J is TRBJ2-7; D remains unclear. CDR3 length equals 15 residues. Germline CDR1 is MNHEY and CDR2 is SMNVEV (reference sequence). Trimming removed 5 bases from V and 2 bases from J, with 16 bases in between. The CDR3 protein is CASSTGRAEAYEQYF. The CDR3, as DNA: TGTGCCAGCAGTACGGGCCGGGCAGAGGCCTACGAGCAGTACTTC.

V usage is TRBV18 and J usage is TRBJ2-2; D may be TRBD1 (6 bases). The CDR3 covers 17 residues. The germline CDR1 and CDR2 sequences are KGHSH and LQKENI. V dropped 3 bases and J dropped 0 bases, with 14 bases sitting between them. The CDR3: CASSPLTGTPNTGELFF. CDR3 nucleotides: TGTGCCAGCTCACCTCTGACCGGGACACCGAACACCGGGGAGCTGTTTTTT. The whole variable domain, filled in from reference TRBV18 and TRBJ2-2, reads NAGVMQNPRHLVRRRGQEARLRCSPMKGHSHVYWYRQLPEEGLKFMVYLQKENIIDESGMPKERFSAEFPKEGPSILRIQQVVRGDSAAYFCASSPLTGTPNTGELFFGEGSRLTVL.

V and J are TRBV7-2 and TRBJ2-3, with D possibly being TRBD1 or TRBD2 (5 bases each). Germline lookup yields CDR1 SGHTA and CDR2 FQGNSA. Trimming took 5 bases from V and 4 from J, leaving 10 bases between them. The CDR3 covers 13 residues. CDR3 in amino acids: CASSTGTADTQYF. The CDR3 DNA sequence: TGTGCCAGCAGCACGGGGACCGCAGATACGCAGTATTTT. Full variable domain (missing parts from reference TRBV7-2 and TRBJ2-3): GAGVSQSPSNKVTEKGKDVELRCDPISGHTALYWYRQSLGQGLEFLIYFQGNSAPDKSGLPSDRFSAERTGGSVSTLTIQRTQQEDSAVYLCASSTGTADTQYFGPGTRLTVL.

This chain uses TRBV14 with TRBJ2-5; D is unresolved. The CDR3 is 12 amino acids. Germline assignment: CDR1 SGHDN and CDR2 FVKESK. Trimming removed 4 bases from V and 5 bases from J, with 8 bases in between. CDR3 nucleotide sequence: TGTGCCAGCAGCCCCCGGCCGGAGACCCAGTACTTC. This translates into CASSPRPETQYF.

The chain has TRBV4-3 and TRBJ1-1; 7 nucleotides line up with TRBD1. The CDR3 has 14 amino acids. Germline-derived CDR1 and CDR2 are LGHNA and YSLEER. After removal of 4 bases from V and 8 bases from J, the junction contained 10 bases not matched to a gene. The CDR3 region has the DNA TGCGCCAGCAGCCCGGAAATTAGGGGACAGGAAGCTTTCTTT. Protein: CASSPEIRGQEAFF.

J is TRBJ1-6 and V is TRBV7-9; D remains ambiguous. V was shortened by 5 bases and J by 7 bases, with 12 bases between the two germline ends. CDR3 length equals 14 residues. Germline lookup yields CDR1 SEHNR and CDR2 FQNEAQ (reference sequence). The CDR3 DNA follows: TGTGCCAGCAGCCTTTCGGGAGTCAATTCACCCCTCCACTTT. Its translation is CASSLSGVNSPLHF.

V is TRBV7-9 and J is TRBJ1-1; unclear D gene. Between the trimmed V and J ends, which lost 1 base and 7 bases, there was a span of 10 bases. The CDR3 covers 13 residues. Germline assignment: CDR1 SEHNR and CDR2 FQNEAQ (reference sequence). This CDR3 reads CASSLDSRNEAFF. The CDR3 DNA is TGTGCCAGCAGCTTAGACTCGCGAAATGAAGCTTTCTTT.

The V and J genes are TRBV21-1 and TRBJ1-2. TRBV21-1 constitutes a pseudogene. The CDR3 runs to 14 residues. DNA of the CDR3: TGTGCCAGCAGCACCCGGACCTGCAACTATGGCTACACCTTC. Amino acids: CASSTRTCNYGYTF.

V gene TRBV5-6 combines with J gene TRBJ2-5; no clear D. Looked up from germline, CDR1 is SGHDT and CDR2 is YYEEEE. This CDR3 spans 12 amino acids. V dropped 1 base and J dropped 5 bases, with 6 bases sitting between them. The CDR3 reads CASSLRGETQYF. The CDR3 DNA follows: TGTGCCAGCAGCTTGCGTGGCGAGACCCAGTACTTC. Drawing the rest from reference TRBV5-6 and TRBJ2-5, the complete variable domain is DAGVTQSPTHLIKTRGQQVTLRCSPKSGHDTVSWYQQALGQGPQFIFQYYEEEERQRGNFPDRFSGHQFPNYSSELNVNALLLGDSALYLCASSLRGETQYFGPGTRLLVL.

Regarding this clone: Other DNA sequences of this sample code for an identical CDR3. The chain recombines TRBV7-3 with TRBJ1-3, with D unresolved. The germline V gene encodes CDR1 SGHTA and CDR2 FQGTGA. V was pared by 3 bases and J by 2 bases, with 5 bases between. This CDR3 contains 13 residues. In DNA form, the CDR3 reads TGTGCCAGCAGCTTCGGACCTGGAAACACCATATATTTT. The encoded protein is CASSFGPGNTIYF.

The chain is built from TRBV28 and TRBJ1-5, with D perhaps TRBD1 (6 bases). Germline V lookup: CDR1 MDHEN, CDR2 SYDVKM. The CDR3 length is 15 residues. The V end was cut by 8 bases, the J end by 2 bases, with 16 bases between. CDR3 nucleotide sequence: TGTGCCAGCCGATCAGGGGCCTTTGGCAATCAGCCCCAGCATTTT. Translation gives CASRSGAFGNQPQHF.

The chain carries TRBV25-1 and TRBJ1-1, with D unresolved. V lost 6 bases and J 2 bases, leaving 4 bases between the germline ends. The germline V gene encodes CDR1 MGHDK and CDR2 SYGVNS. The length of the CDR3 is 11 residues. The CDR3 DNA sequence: TGTGCCAGCAGGTTCAACACTGAAGCTTTCTTT. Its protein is CASRFNTEAFF.

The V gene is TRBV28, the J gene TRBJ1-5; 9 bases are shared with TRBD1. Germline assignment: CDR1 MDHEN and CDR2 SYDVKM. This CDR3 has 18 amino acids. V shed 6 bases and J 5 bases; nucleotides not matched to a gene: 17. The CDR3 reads CASSLGGVGTGMYQPQHF. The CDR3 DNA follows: TGTGCCAGCAGCTTAGGGGGGGTTGGGACAGGGATGTATCAGCCCCAGCATTTT.

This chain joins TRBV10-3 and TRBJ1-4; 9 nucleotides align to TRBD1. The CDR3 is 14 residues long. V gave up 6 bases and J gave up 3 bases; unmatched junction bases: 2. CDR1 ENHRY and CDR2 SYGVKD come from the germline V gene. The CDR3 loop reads CAIRRQGANEKLFF. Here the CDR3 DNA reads TGTGCCATCAGGAGACAGGGGGCTAATGAAAAACTGTTTTTT.

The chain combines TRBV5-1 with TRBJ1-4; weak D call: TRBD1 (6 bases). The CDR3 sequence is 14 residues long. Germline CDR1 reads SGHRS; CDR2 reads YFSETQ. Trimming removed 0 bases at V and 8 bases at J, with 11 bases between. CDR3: CASSLDRVNEKLFF. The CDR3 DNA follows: TGCGCCAGCAGCTTGGACAGGGTGAACGAAAAACTGTTTTTT.